This T cell receptor (beta chain) was documented in a study of identical twins. Template switching added a universal primer site; cDNA carried unique molecular identifiers. TCRdb analysed the 5' RACE reads with MiXCR anew, one entry per CDR3 protein. The sample includes approximately 670,000 distinct CDR3 sequences, around 6% of them seen just once. This clonotype was found many times. The germline V gene has CDR1 DFQATT and CDR2 SNEGSKA (reference sequence). The length of the CDR3 is 14 residues. Between the trimmed V and J ends, which lost 5 bases and 1 base, there was a span of 13 bases. The chain employs TRBV20-1 and TRBJ2-3, with D possibly being TRBD1 (5 bases). Input material: naive T cells sorted from blood. The receptor was isolated from a man between 18 and 35 years old in good health. The CDR3 reads CSAPGWVGTDTQYF. The CDR3 DNA reads as TGCAGTGCTCCAGGGTGGGTGGGCACAGATACGCAGTATTTT.